The clone carrying this TCR beta chain was counted once. Germline V gene sequence: CDR1 SGDLS, CDR2 YYNGEE. V was clipped by 2 bases and J by 3 bases; unmatched bases: 1. The CDR3 is 16 residues long. The entry originates in a study of blood T cell repertoires in COVID-19. Study information: The United States, Italy and Spain were the sources of the acute and convalescent COVID-19 samples. T cells, B-cell-depleted T cells, or PBMCs supplied cDNA or gDNA.

Original analysis: Amplification of reference gene primers provided the estimated nucleated cell counts. Using immunoSEQ multiplex PCR, the repertoire was profiled, and TCRdb retains in-frame clones only, with some absent. V and J calls and clone size are copied from that table; D and trimming were computed from the DNA. The sample lists about 370,000 clones, around 90% seen once, with 6% to 7.5% in the top ten. This clonotype was sampled from a man between 18 and 29 years old with active or convalescent COVID-19. The sample consisted of peripheral blood. The rearrangement joins TRBV9 to TRBJ2-3; the match to TRBD2 covers 15 bases. CDR3 sequence: CASSVGLAGGTDTQYF. DNA for the CDR3: TGTGCCAGCAGCGTCGGACTAGCGGGAGGGACAGATACGCAGTATTTT.